The following is a TCR beta chain sequence with its context. Looked up from germline, CDR1 is MNHEY and CDR2 is SVGAGI. V gave up 0 bases and J gave up 7 bases, with 10 bases separating them. The CDR3 consists of 14 residues. Original processing methods: Amplification of reference gene primers provided the estimated nucleated cell counts. TCRdb's copy holds only in-frame clones and misses some; the assay was immunoSEQ multiplex PCR. V and J calls and clone size are given by that table; D and trimming were obtained from the DNA. The sample lists 45,000 to 65,000 clones, 70% to 85% occurring once. These data come from a study of blood T cell repertoires in COVID-19.

This chain links TRBV6-5 with TRBJ1-5, with D maybe TRBD1 (6 bases). Material for sequencing was peripheral blood. This receptor was obtained from a man between 60 and 75 years old with acute or convalescent COVID-19. CDR3 sequence reads: CASSYSGQGQPQHF. CDR3 DNA: TGTGCCAGCAGTTACTCTGGTCAGGGGCAGCCCCAGCATTTT.